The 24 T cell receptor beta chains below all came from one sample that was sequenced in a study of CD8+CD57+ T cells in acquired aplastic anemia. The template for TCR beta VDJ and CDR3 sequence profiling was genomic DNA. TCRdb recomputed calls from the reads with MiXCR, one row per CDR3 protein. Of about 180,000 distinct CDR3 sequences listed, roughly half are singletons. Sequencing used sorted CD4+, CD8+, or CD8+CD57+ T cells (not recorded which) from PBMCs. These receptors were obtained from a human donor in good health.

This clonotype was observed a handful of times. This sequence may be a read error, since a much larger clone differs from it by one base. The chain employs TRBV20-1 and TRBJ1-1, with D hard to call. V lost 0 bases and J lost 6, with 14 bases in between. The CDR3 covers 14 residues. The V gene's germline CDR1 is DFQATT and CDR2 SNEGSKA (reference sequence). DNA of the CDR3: TGCAGTGCTAGAGATGGAGTGGGTGGGGCTGAAGCTTTCTTT. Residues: CSARDGVGGAEAFF.

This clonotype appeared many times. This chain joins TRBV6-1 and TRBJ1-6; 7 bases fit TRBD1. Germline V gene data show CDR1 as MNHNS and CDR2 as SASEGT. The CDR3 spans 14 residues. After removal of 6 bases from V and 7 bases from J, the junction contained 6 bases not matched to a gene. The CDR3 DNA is TGTGCCAGCAGCCTAGGGGGCAACAATTCACCCCTCCACTTT. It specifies CASSLGGNNSPLHF.

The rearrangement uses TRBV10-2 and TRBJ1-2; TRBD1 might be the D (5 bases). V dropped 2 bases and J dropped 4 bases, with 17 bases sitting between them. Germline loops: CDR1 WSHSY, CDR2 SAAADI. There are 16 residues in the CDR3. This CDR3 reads CASSETVAGSSYGYTF. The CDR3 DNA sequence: TGCGCCAGCAGTGAGACTGTGGCAGGGTCAAGCTATGGCTACACCTTC.

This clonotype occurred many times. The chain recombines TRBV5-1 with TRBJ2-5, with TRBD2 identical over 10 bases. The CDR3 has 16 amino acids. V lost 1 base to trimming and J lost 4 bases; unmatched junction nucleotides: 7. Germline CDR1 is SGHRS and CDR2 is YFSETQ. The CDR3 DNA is TGCGCCAGCAGCTTGCGGTCTAGCGGGAGTGTAGAGACCCAGTACTTC. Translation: CASSLRSSGSVETQYF.

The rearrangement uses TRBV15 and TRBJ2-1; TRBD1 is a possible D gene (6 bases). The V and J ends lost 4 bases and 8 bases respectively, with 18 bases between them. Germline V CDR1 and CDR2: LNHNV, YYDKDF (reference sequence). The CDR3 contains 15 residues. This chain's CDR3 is CATSTTGFWGDEQFF. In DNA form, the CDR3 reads TGTGCCACCAGCACTACAGGGTTCTGGGGCGATGAGCAGTTCTTC.

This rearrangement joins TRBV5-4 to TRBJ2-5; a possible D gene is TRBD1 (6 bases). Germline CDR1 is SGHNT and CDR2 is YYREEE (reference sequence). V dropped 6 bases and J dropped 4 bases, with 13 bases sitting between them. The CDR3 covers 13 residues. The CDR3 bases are TGTGCCAGCACAGGACAGAAGGGAGAGACCCAGTACTTC. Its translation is CASTGQKGETQYF.

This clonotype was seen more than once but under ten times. CDR3 sequence: CASSLGGSSGNTIYF. The CDR3 DNA is TGTGCCAGCAGTTTGGGCGGAAGCTCTGGAAACACCATATATTTT. The chain is built from TRBV25-1 and TRBJ1-3; D ambiguous. V lost 5 bases and J lost 0, with 11 bases in between. CDR3 length equals 15 residues. CDR1 and CDR2 from the germline V gene are MGHDK and SYGVNS.

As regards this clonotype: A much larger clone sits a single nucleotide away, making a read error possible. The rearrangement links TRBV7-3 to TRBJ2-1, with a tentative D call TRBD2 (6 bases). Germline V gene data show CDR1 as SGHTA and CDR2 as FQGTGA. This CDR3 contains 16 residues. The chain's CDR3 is CASSSILAVLYIEQFF. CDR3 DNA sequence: TGTGCCAGCAGCTCAATTTTAGCGGTCCTCTACATTGAGCAGTTCTTC.

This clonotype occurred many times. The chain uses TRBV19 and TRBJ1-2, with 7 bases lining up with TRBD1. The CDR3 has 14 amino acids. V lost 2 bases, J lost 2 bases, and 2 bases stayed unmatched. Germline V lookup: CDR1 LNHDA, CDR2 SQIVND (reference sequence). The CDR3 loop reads CASSISGGNYGYTF. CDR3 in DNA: TGTGCCAGTAGTATATCAGGGGGAAACTATGGCTACACCTTC.

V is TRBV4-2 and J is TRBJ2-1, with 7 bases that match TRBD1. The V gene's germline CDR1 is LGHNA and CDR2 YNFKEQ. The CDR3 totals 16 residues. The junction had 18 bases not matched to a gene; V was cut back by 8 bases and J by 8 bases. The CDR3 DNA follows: TGTGCCAGCTACCGAACAGGGGCGAAAAAGTCCGATGAGCAGTTCTTC. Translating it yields CASYRTGAKKSDEQFF.

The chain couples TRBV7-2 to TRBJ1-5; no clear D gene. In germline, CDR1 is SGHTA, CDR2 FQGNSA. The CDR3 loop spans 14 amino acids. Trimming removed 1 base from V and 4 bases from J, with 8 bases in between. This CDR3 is CASSLVSANQPQHF. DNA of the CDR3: TGTGCCAGCAGCTTAGTGTCAGCAAATCAGCCCCAGCATTTT.

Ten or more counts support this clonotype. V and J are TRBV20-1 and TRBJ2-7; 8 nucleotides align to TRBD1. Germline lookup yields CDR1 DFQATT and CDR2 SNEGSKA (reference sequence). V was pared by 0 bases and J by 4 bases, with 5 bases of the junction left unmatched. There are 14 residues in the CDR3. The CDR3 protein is CSARDQGASYEQYF. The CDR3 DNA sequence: TGCAGTGCTAGAGATCAGGGGGCGAGTTACGAGCAGTACTTC.

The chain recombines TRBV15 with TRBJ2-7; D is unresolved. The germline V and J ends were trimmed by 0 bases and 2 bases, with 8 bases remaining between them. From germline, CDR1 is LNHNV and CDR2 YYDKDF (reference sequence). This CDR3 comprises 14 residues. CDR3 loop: CATSRDQSTYEQYF. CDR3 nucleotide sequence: TGTGCCACCAGCAGAGATCAGAGCACCTACGAGCAGTACTTC.

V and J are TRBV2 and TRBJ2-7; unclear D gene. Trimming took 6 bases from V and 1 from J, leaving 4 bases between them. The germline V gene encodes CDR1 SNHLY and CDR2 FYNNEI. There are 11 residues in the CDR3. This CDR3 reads CASRRSYEQYF. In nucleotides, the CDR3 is TGTGCCAGCAGGCGTTCCTACGAGCAGTACTTC.

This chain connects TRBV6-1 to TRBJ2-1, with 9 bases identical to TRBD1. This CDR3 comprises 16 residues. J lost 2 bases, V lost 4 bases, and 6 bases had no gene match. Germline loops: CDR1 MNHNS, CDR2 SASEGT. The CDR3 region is CASSGGQGLAYNEQFF. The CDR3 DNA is TGTGCCAGCAGTGGTGGACAGGGGCTTGCCTACAATGAGCAGTTCTTC.

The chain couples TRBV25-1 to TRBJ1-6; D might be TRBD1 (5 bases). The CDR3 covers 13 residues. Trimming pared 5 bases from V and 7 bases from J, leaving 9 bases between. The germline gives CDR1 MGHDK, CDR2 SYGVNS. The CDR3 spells CASSTAGNSPLHF. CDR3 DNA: TGTGCCAGCAGTACAGCAGGGAATTCACCCCTCCACTTT. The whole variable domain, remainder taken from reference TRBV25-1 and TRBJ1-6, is EADIYQTPRYLVIGTGKKITLECSQTMGHDKMYWYQQDPGMELHLIHYSYGVNSTEKGDLSSESTVSRIRTEHFPLTLESARPSHTSQYLCASSTAGNSPLHFGNGTRLTVT.

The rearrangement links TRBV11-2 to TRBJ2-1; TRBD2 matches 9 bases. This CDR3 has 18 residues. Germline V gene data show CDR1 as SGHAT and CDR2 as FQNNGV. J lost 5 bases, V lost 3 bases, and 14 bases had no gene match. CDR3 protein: CASSFQGSGSFTHNEQFF. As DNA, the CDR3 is TGTGCCAGCAGCTTCCAGGGTAGCGGGAGTTTTACCCACAATGAGCAGTTCTTC.

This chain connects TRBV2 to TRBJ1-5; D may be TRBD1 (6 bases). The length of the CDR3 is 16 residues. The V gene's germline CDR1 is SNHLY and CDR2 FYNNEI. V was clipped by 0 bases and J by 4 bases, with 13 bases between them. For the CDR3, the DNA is TGTGCCAGCAGTGAAGCTTGGGGGGCTCGGAATCAGCCCCAGCATTTT. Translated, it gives CASSEAWGARNQPQHF.

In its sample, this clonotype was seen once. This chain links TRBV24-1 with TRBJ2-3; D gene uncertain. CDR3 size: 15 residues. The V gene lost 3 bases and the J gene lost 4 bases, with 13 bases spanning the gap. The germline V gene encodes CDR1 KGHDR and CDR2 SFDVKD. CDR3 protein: CATSDNSISADTQYF. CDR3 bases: TGTGCCACCAGTGATAACTCTATCTCCGCAGATACGCAGTATTTT.

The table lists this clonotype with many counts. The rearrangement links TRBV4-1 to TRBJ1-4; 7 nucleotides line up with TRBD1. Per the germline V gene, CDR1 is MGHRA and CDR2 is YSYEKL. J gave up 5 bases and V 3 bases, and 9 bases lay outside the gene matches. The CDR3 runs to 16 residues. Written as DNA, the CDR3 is TGCGCCAGCAGCCAGGCGTCCGGGACAGTCAATGAAAAACTGTTTTTT. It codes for CASSQASGTVNEKLFF.

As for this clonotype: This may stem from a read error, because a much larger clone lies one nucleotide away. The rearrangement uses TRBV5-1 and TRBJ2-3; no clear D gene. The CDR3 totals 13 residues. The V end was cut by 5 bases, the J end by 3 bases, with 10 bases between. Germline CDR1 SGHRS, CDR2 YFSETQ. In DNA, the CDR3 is TGCGCCAGCAGGTATGGCTCGACAGATACGCAGTATTTT. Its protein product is CASRYGSTDTQYF.

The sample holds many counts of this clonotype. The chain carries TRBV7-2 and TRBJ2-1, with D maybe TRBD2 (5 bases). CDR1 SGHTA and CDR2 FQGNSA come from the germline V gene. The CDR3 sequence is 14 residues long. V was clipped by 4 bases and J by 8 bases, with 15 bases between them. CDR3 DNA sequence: TGTGCCAGCAGCTCGCGGGCCCAGTCGGATGAGCAGTTCTTC. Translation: CASSSRAQSDEQFF.

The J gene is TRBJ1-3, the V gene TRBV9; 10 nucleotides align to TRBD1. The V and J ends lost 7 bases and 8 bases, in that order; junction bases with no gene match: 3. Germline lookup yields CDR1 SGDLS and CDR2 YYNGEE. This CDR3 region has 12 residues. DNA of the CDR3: TGTGCCAGCGGGGACAGGGGTGACACCATATATTTT. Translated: CASGDRGDTIYF.

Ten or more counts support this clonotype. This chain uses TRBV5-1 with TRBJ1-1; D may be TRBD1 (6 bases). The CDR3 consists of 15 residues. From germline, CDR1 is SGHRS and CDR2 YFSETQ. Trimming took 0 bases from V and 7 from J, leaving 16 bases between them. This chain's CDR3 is CASSLAPGVENEAFF. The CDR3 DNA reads TGCGCCAGCAGCTTGGCGCCAGGGGTCGAAAATGAAGCTTTCTTT.